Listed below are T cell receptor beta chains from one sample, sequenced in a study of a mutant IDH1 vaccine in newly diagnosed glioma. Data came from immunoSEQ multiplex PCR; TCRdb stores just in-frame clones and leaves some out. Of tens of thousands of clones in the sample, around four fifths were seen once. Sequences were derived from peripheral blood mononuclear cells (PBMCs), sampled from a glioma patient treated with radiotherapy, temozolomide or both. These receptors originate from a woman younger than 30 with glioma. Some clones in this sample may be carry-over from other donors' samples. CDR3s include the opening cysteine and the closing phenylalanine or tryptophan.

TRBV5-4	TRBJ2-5	CASSQTSGGARETQYF
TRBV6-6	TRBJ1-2	CASSPQRRQPYGYTF
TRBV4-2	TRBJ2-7	CASSQGLGEQYF
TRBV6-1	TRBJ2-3	CASSESLRLVTDTQYF
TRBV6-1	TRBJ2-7	CASSEGTNYEQYF
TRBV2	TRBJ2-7	CASKDPGLREYEQYF
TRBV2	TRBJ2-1	CASSEGTSGKAEQFF
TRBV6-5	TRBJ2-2	CAPRGLRTTGELFF
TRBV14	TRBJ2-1	CASSQASGHIPYNEQFF
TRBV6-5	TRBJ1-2	CASSYGGGASISWTF
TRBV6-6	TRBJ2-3	CASRAGSDTQYF
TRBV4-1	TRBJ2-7	CASSHGEPDYEQYF
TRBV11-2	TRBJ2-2	CASSSDSFGELFF
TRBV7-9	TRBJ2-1	CASSLVQGAINEQFF
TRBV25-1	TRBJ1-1	CASSESGQFAQAFF
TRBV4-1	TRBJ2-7	CASSQSIPGTSLYEQYF